This T cell receptor (beta chain) was retrieved from a study of blood T cell repertoires in COVID-19. The data were produced by immunoSEQ multiplex PCR, yet TCRdb's version contains in-frame clones alone and is incomplete. The sample holds under 450,000 clones, roughly four fifths seen once. CDR3 length equals 16 residues. Germline CDR1 is GTSNPN and CDR2 is SVGIG (reference sequence). V dropped 0 bases and J dropped 2 bases, with 15 bases sitting between them. This clonotype was sampled from a human donor with acute or convalescent COVID-19. The donor label of this sample is uncertain. This sequence joins TRBV30 and TRBJ2-3; TRBD2 is a possible D gene (6 bases). The sequencing sample was made of peripheral blood. The CDR3 nucleotides are TGTGCCTGGAGTGTACCGGGGGTGAGGACCACAGATACGCAGTATTTT. This encodes CAWSVPGVRTTDTQYF.